A single sample is the source of the 32 T cell receptor beta chains below, sequenced in a study of neoadjuvant anti-PD-1 for oral cavity cancer. Profiled with immunoSEQ multiplex PCR; TCRdb holds only in-frame clones, not every one. The sample contains about 6,700 clones, about 51% of which appear only once. This material consisted of tumor tissue, taken before nivolumab (anti-PD-1) treatment. Every receptor here comes from a person between 40 and 79 years old with oral cavity squamous cell carcinoma.

This clone has just a few counts. This chain connects TRBV5-5 to TRBJ1-4; D is unresolved. Germline CDR1 is SGHKS and CDR2 is YYEKEE (reference sequence). Trimming took 4 bases from V and 8 from J, leaving 27 bases between them. The CDR3 length is 18 residues. The CDR3 nucleotides are TGTGCCAGCAGCCCAAGCTCTCGAACCAGGTGGTCTGGAGAAAAACTGTTTTTT. Amino acids: CASSPSSRTRWSGEKLFF.

This clone came up once. The chain has TRBV7-9 and TRBJ2-1; 8 bases are shared with TRBD2. With 7 bases clipped from V and 4 bases from J, the junction kept 6 bases outside the gene matches. This CDR3 is 14 amino acids long. The V gene's germline CDR1 is SEHNR and CDR2 FQNEAQ (reference sequence). This chain's CDR3 is CASNEASGYNEQFF. The CDR3 DNA follows: TGTGCCAGCAATGAGGCTAGCGGGTACAATGAGCAGTTCTTC.

This clone has more than one count but fewer than ten. The chain recombines TRBV7-2 with TRBJ2-3; 7 bases are shared with TRBD1. The CDR3 loop spans 15 amino acids. V was pared by 1 base and J by 6 bases, with 7 bases of the junction left unmatched. Germline assignment: CDR1 SGHTA and CDR2 FQGNSA. CDR3 DNA sequence: TGTGCCAGCAGCTTAGTGGCAGGGGGAAGGGATACGCAGTATTTT. It translates to CASSLVAGGRDTQYF.

This clone was seen once. The V call is TRBV2, the J call TRBJ1-2, with TRBD1 as a possible D gene (5 bases). Trimming removed 5 bases from V and 2 bases from J, with 12 bases in between. Per germline, CDR1 SNHLY and CDR2 FYNNEI. CDR3 size: 14 residues. The CDR3 loop reads CASSSDGGNYGYTF. CDR3 nucleotides: TGTGCCAGCAGTTCGGACGGGGGGAACTATGGCTACACCTTC. The variable domain in full, completed from reference TRBV2 and TRBJ1-2, reads EPEVTQTPSHQVTQMGQEVILRCVPISNHLYFYWYRQILGQKVEFLVSFYNNEISEKSEIFDDQFSVERPDGSNFTLKIRSTKLEDSAMYFCASSSDGGNYGYTFGSGTRLTVV.

This clone has only a few counts. The chain has TRBV19 and TRBJ1-6, with 9 bases identical to TRBD1. Germline-derived CDR1 and CDR2 are LNHDA and SQIVND (reference sequence). V lost 4 bases and J lost 7; bases outside the gene matches: 5. The CDR3 contains 15 residues. Here the CDR3 DNA reads TGTGCCAGTAGTACAGAACAGGGGGCGAATTCACCCCTCCACTTT. Its protein product is CASSTEQGANSPLHF.

The CDR3 region has the DNA TGTGCCAGCTCACCTAACCCCCTTGGAGCACCCCTCCACTTT. It translates to CASSPNPLGAPLHF. J is TRBJ1-6 and V is TRBV18; no reliable D call. V lost 3 bases, J lost 11 bases, and 14 bases lay in between. Germline V gives CDR1 KGHSH, CDR2 LQKENI. This CDR3 region has 14 residues.

The genes are TRBV27 and TRBJ1-6; D is undetermined. The germline CDR1 and CDR2 sequences are MNHEY and SMNVEV (reference sequence). The CDR3 extends over 16 amino acids. The V gene lost 1 base and the J gene lost 6 bases, with 13 bases spanning the gap. The DNA of the CDR3 is TGTGCCAGCAGTTTATTTACTCCCACCCTTAATTCACCCCTCCACTTT. Translation: CASSLFTPTLNSPLHF.

The V and J genes are TRBV10-2 and TRBJ2-3; the D gene is possibly TRBD1 (6 bases). V was cut by 5 bases and J by 3 bases, with 15 bases left in between. The CDR3 is 15 amino acids. The germline V gene encodes CDR1 WSHSY and CDR2 SAAADI. The CDR3 DNA is TGCGCCAGCAGTTATTGGGGGCAGGGGACAGATACGCAGTATTTT. Protein sequence: CASSYWGQGTDTQYF.

This clone was observed a few times. The chain couples TRBV7-2 to TRBJ1-1; possibly TRBD1 for D (5 bases). Germline V gives CDR1 SGHTA, CDR2 FQGNSA. The CDR3 runs to 14 residues. Trimming removed 5 bases from V and 0 bases from J, with 10 bases in between. The CDR3 here is CASSLLGVNTEAFF. The CDR3 bases are TGTGCCAGCAGCCTGTTAGGGGTGAACACTGAAGCTTTCTTT.

The rearrangement uses TRBV10-2 and TRBJ1-4, with a possible D match to TRBD1 (5 bases). V lost 4 bases, J lost 10 bases, and 7 bases lay in between. CDR1 and CDR2 from the germline V gene are WSHSY and SAAADI. This CDR3 is built from 11 residues. Here the CDR3 DNA reads TGCGCCAGCAGTGGCGACAGAAAACTGTTTTTT. This codes for CASSGDRKLFF.

The chain links TRBV10-3 to TRBJ2-2, with D perhaps matching TRBD2 (7 bases). V lost 8 bases and J 0 bases, leaving 10 bases between the germline ends. The CDR3 totals 14 residues. Germline CDR1 is ENHRY and CDR2 is SYGVKD. CDR3 coding DNA: TGTGCCATCGGGGGGGCCTCGAACACCGGGGAGCTGTTTTTT. It yields the protein CAIGGASNTGELFF.

The chain uses TRBV5-5 and TRBJ1-5, with D unresolved. Trimming pared 1 base from V and 0 bases from J, leaving 11 bases between. The germline V gene has CDR1 SGHKS and CDR2 YYEKEE (reference sequence). CDR3 length: 16 residues. For the CDR3, the DNA is TGTGCCAGCAGCTTGCGGGGAAGTTATAGCAATCAGCCCCAGCATTTT. Translated: CASSLRGSYSNQPQHF.

The genes are TRBV21-1 and TRBJ2-1; the DNA was not compared with TRBD2, the D call given in the table. TRBV21-1 is a pseudogene. This CDR3 has 16 residues. The CDR3 DNA reads as TGTGCCAGCAGCATTGCGCCGGGAGATGTCTACAATGAGCAGTTCTTC. Residues: CASSIAPGDVYNEQFF.

This rearrangement joins TRBV5-6 to TRBJ1-3; perhaps TRBD1 as D (6 bases). Looked up from germline, CDR1 is SGHDT and CDR2 is YYEEEE. V was trimmed by 5 bases and J by 2 bases, leaving 14 bases between them. The CDR3 sequence is 15 residues long. Written as DNA, the CDR3 is TGTGCCAGCAGAAAACAGGGACTACCTGGAAACACCATATATTTT. This translates into CASRKQGLPGNTIYF.

This chain uses TRBV19 with TRBJ2-7; 8 bases align to TRBD1. The CDR3 runs to 15 residues. CDR1 is LNHDA and CDR2 is SQIVND in the germline V gene (reference sequence). J gave up 3 bases and V 6 bases, and 10 bases lay outside the gene matches. The CDR3: CASRVSSQGDYEQYF. In DNA, the CDR3 is TGTGCCAGTAGGGTCAGCTCACAGGGGGACTACGAGCAGTACTTC.

This clone has more than one count but fewer than ten. DNA for the CDR3: TGCGCCAGCAGCTTCGCCTTTCAGAGGGGGGGTGAAAAACTGTTTTTT. This codes for CASSFAFQRGGEKLFF. V gene TRBV5-1 combines with J gene TRBJ1-4; D perhaps matches TRBD1 (6 bases). V was clipped by 2 bases and J by 7 bases, with 18 bases between them. The CDR3 runs to 16 residues. Germline CDR1 SGHRS, CDR2 YFSETQ.

This clone has only a few counts. The genes are TRBV5-4 and TRBJ2-7; TRBD2 might be the D (7 bases). The CDR3 has 17 amino acids. Trimming removed 4 bases at V and 0 bases at J, with 20 bases between. The germline gives CDR1 SGHNT, CDR2 YYREEE (reference sequence). CDR3 bases: TGTGCCAGCAGCCCCGGACAAGGGGGGGGCTACTCCTACGAGCAGTACTTC. It translates to CASSPGQGGGYSYEQYF.

The chain carries TRBV28 and TRBJ2-7, with 7 bases lining up with TRBD1. In germline, CDR1 is MDHEN, CDR2 SYDVKM. Losses at the gene ends were 5 bases for V and 4 bases for J; bases not matched to a gene: 23. The CDR3 loop spans 19 amino acids. This chain's CDR3 is CASSPRIRTGDPYNYEQYF. The DNA for the CDR3 is TGTGCCAGCAGTCCCCGAATCCGTACAGGGGATCCCTACAATTACGAGCAGTACTTC.

This chain links TRBV7-9 with TRBJ1-2; D unclear. V lost 1 base, J lost 2 bases, and 8 bases lay in between. The germline V gene has CDR1 SEHNR and CDR2 FQNEAQ (reference sequence). The CDR3 covers 14 residues. This chain's CDR3 is CASSLVVTNYGYTF. CDR3 bases: TGTGCCAGCAGCTTAGTGGTAACAAACTATGGCTACACCTTC.

A remark on this clone: This same CDR3 is encoded by further DNA sequences in the sample. The V call is TRBV11-2, the J call TRBJ1-5; no reliable D call. The CDR3 length is 13 residues. V dropped 1 base and J dropped 5 bases, with 6 bases sitting between them. The germline V gene has CDR1 SGHAT and CDR2 FQNNGV. CDR3 sequence: CASSLGGYQPQHF. The CDR3 DNA reads TGTGCCAGCAGCTTAGGGGGTTATCAGCCCCAGCATTTT.

In this sample, this clone turned up a few times. V usage is TRBV6-1 and J usage is TRBJ2-3, with D maybe TRBD2 (5 bases). Germline V lookup: CDR1 MNHNS, CDR2 SASEGT. The CDR3 has 14 residues. V lost 7 bases and J lost 2, with 13 bases in between. CDR3: CASTPGVNTDTQYF. The CDR3 region has the DNA TGTGCCAGCACCCCCGGGGTGAACACAGATACGCAGTATTTT.

This chain connects TRBV2 to TRBJ2-7; D is undetermined. Trimming removed 8 bases at V and 0 bases at J, with 14 bases between. The CDR3 loop spans 14 amino acids. Germline V gives CDR1 SNHLY, CDR2 FYNNEI. The CDR3 DNA is TGTGCCAGCCACCCCGGAAGATCCTCCTACGAGCAGTACTTC. It yields the protein CASHPGRSSYEQYF.

This clone was seen only a few times. The chain uses TRBV25-1 and TRBJ2-3; the D gene is possibly TRBD1 (6 bases). The CDR3 consists of 13 residues. V was pared by 4 bases and J by 6 bases, with 11 bases between. Germline loops: CDR1 MGHDK, CDR2 SYGVNS. This CDR3 is CASSAQGSDTQYF. The CDR3 bases are TGTGCCAGCAGTGCCCAGGGGTCGGATACGCAGTATTTT.

This chain links TRBV27 with TRBJ1-4, with no clear D. The CDR3 has 13 amino acids. V shed 4 bases and J shed 8 bases, with 11 bases lying between them. The germline V gene has CDR1 MNHEY and CDR2 SMNVEV (reference sequence). CDR3 sequence reads: CASSSSVGEKLFF. In DNA, the CDR3 is TGTGCCAGCAGTTCGTCGGTGGGCGAAAAACTGTTTTTT.

The gene calls are TRBV5-5 and TRBJ2-3; perhaps TRBD2 as D (6 bases). Trimming stripped 3 bases from V and 2 bases from J, with 10 bases between. Germline V gives CDR1 SGHKS, CDR2 YYEKEE (reference sequence). This CDR3 has 14 amino acids. The CDR3 sequence: CASSWGVATDTQYF. DNA of the CDR3: TGTGCCAGCAGCTGGGGGGTGGCCACAGATACGCAGTATTTT.

V and J are TRBV27 and TRBJ1-2; TRBD1 might be the D (6 bases). The CDR3 sequence is 16 residues long. Between the trimmed V and J ends, which lost 3 bases and 7 bases, there was a span of 21 bases. CDR1 is MNHEY and CDR2 is SMNVEV in the germline V gene (reference sequence). The CDR3 DNA reads TGTGCCAGCAGTTTTGTGGGGGCGTCAGATTCATTTGGCTACACCTTC. Translated: CASSFVGASDSFGYTF.

V and J are TRBV7-8 and TRBJ2-5; possibly TRBD2 for D (5 bases). Trimming removed 2 bases at V and 3 bases at J, with 7 bases between. CDR1 is SGHVS, CDR2 FQNEAQ, per germline. This CDR3 is built from 13 residues. CDR3 bases: TGTGCCAGCAGCTTACTAGCCGAAGAGACCCAGTACTTC. Protein: CASSLLAEETQYF. Full variable domain (outside the CDR3, taken from reference TRBV7-8 and TRBJ2-5): GAGVSQSPRYKVAKRGQDVALRCDPISGHVSLFWYQQALGQGPEFLTYFQNEAQLDKSGLPSDRFFAERPEGSVSTLKIQRTQQEDSAVYLCASSLLAEETQYFGPGTRLLVL.

The chain combines TRBV9 with TRBJ2-2; D unclear. Germline V lookup: CDR1 SGDLS, CDR2 YYNGEE. V lost 0 bases to trimming and J lost 7 bases, with 7 bases between them. This CDR3 is built from 13 residues. The CDR3 DNA follows: TGTGCCAGCAGCGTAGGCTATGACGGGGAGCTGTTTTTT. Its translation is CASSVGYDGELFF.

V usage is TRBV5-1 and J usage is TRBJ2-3; TRBD2 is a possible D gene (6 bases). Germline loops: CDR1 SGHRS, CDR2 YFSETQ. Trimming cost V 0 bases and J 0 bases, with 11 bases left between them. CDR3 length: 16 amino acids. CDR3 sequence reads: CASSLDVGGSTDTQYF. The CDR3 bases are TGCGCCAGCAGCTTGGACGTGGGGGGAAGCACAGATACGCAGTATTTT.

This clone was found once. The CDR3 region is CASRMGLGGTDTQYF. The CDR3 nucleotides read TGTGCCAGCAGAATGGGACTAGGGGGCACAGATACGCAGTATTTT. V usage is TRBV6-5 and J usage is TRBJ2-3; 8 bases line up with TRBD2. Trimming removed 6 bases from V and 1 base from J; junction bases left unmatched: 6. The germline gives CDR1 MNHEY, CDR2 SVGAGI. The CDR3 runs to 15 residues.

V gene TRBV6-5 combines with J gene TRBJ2-1; D might be TRBD1 or TRBD2, each matching 5 bases. Trimming took 0 bases from V and 4 from J, leaving 13 bases between them. The CDR3 is 16 amino acids. Germline lookup yields CDR1 MNHEY and CDR2 SVGAGI. CDR3 region: CASSYSGVSGYNEQFF. As DNA, the CDR3 is TGTGCCAGCAGTTACTCGGGGGTATCCGGATACAATGAGCAGTTCTTC.

V is TRBV5-5 and J is TRBJ1-4; no firm D call. V was cut by 4 bases and J by 2 bases, with 9 bases left in between. Germline CDR1 SGHKS, CDR2 YYEKEE (reference sequence). The CDR3 extends over 14 amino acids. CDR3 sequence: CASSNIATNEKLFF. In DNA, the CDR3 is TGTGCCAGCAGCAATATAGCCACTAATGAAAAACTGTTTTTT.